This T cell receptor (beta chain) came from a study of T cell changes during pregnancy in multiple sclerosis. The repertoire was sequenced with immunoSEQ multiplex PCR; TCRdb's copy has only in-frame clones and lacks some. In the table there are around 110,000 clones, roughly 92% of which are singletons. Trimming removed 5 bases at V and 0 bases at J, with 19 bases between. In germline, CDR1 is SGHTA, CDR2 FQGNSA. There are 17 residues in the CDR3. This sequence was found in a female donor in good health, enrolled as a control in a pregnancy study. V and J are TRBV7-2 and TRBJ1-2; tentatively, D is TRBD1 (5 bases). The sample in question was peripheral blood, obtained in the third trimester of pregnancy. The CDR3 reads CASSPSGVWDTNYGYTF. Here the CDR3 DNA reads TGTGCCAGCAGCCCGTCGGGGGTTTGGGATACTAACTATGGCTACACCTTC.